These 20 T cell receptor beta chains originate from one sample sequenced in a study of T-cell reconstitution after alpha-beta-depleted transplantation in children. Unique molecular identifiers were incorporated into the prepared TCRbeta library. TCRdb independently ran MiXCR on the PCR reads; one entry per CDR3 protein. This table has some 600,000 distinct CDR3 sequences, 10% to 15% appearing once. The sample here was PBMCs, mostly from graft donor cells, taken 360 days after TCRalphabeta/CD19-depleted stem cell transplant. The source of these receptors is a male patient younger than 18 who had a stem cell transplant for acute myeloid leukemia, so the T cells may come from the graft donor.

This clonotype was observed at least ten times. This chain uses TRBV28 with TRBJ2-4, with 9 bases fitting TRBD1. Trimming cost V 4 bases and J 6 bases; bases outside gene matches: 1. The CDR3 is made up of 13 amino acids. CDR1 and CDR2 from the germline V gene are MDHEN and SYDVKM. Here the CDR3 DNA reads TGTGCCAGCAGTTGGGGACAGGGAAACATTCAGTACTTC. This encodes CASSWGQGNIQYF.

The genes are TRBV4-2 and TRBJ1-1, with TRBD1 matching 8 bases. With V trimmed by 4 bases and J by 1 base, 5 bases remained unmatched. The germline CDR1 and CDR2 sequences are LGHNA and YNFKEQ. The CDR3 covers 15 residues. CDR3 region: CASSRLTGGNTEAFF. As DNA, the CDR3 is TGTGCCAGCAGCCGGTTAACAGGGGGGAACACTGAAGCTTTCTTT.

This chain uses TRBV7-2 with TRBJ2-1, with 7 bases lining up with TRBD2. This CDR3 is 17 amino acids long. Trimming removed 3 bases from V and 8 bases from J; junction bases left unmatched: 16. The germline CDR1 and CDR2 sequences are SGHTA and FQGNSA. CDR3 amino acids: CASSFALRVAGADEQFF. For the CDR3, the DNA is TGTGCCAGCAGCTTTGCCCTCAGGGTGGCGGGAGCCGATGAGCAGTTCTTC.

The chain joins TRBV7-6 to TRBJ2-5, with TRBD2 matching 10 bases. V was clipped by 0 bases and J by 5 bases; unmatched bases: 15. The germline gives CDR1 SGHVS, CDR2 FNYEAQ. The CDR3 covers 19 residues. The CDR3 sequence: CASSLAGLLSGRAKETQYF. The CDR3 nucleotides read TGTGCCAGCAGCTTAGCTGGACTCCTGAGCGGGAGGGCCAAGGAGACCCAGTACTTC. Looking up the rest from reference TRBV7-6 and TRBJ2-5 gives the full variable domain: GAGVSQSPRYKVTKRGQDVALRCDPISGHVSLYWYRQALGQGPEFLTYFNYEAQQDKSGLPNDRFSAERPEGSISTLTIQRTEQRDSAMYRCASSLAGLLSGRAKETQYFGPGTRLLVL.

This clonotype has only a few counts. The chain is built from TRBV7-8 and TRBJ2-4; TRBD1 agrees at 9 bases. Germline values: CDR1 SGHVS, CDR2 FQNEAQ. The V gene end was trimmed by 2 bases and the J gene end by 8 bases; junction bases not matched to a gene: 10. The CDR3 is 16 amino acids. CDR3: CASSLLSRTGADIQYF. The DNA for the CDR3 is TGTGCCAGCAGCTTACTCAGCAGGACAGGGGCGGACATTCAGTACTTC.

This clonotype was seen a few times. The rearrangement links TRBV6-2 or TRBV6-3 to TRBJ2-2; D is unresolved. CDR3 length equals 15 residues. Germline V gene data show CDR1 as MNHEY and CDR2 as SVGEGT. Trimming took 10 bases from V and 5 from J, leaving 20 bases between them. In DNA, the CDR3 is TGTGCCATACGAACCGGGCCCAGAGGTACCGGGGAGCTGTTTTTT. Translating it yields CAIRTGPRGTGELFF.

The sample holds many counts of this clonotype. The chain has TRBV18 and TRBJ2-1; tentatively, D is TRBD1 or TRBD2 (5 bases each). The CDR3 contains 14 residues. In germline, CDR1 is KGHSH, CDR2 LQKENI. V lost 4 bases to trimming and J lost 4 bases, with 11 bases between them. Here the CDR3 DNA reads TGTGCCAGCTCACGGGACCGTCAGTACAATGAGCAGTTCTTC. It specifies CASSRDRQYNEQFF.

The count of this clonotype is one. The chain has TRBV12-3 or TRBV12-4 and TRBJ2-2, with no clear D. The ends were cut back, 3 bases at V and 6 bases at J, with 5 bases in the middle. CDR3 length: 12 amino acids. The CDR3 bases are TGTGCCAGCAGTTTCTTTTCCGGGGAGCTGTTTTTT. Translation gives CASSFFSGELFF.

The chain combines TRBV6-4 with TRBJ2-1; D could derive from TRBD1 or TRBD2 (5 bases each). Per the germline V gene, CDR1 is MRHNA and CDR2 is SNTAGT. Trimming left V 3 bases short and J 8 bases short, with 14 bases between. CDR3 length: 14 amino acids. The CDR3 bases are TGTGCCAGCAGTGAAATTGCCGGGGCTGATGAGCAGTTCTTC. Translated, it gives CASSEIAGADEQFF.

The V call is TRBV11-3, the J call TRBJ2-5; no clear D. CDR1 SGHNT and CDR2 YENEEA come from the germline V gene. The CDR3 length is 12 residues. The V and J ends lost 9 bases and 1 base respectively, with 9 bases between them. CDR3 residues: CARPTIQETQYF. The CDR3 nucleotides are TGTGCCAGACCCACAATCCAAGAGACCCAGTACTTC.

This clonotype appeared a few times. V and J are TRBV7-6 and TRBJ2-7, with 9 bases identical to TRBD2. Germline V CDR1 and CDR2: SGHVS, FNYEAQ. The CDR3 is 16 residues long. V trimming: 4 bases; J trimming: 7 bases; junction bases outside the gene matches: 14. CDR3 nucleotides: TGTGCCAGCAGCTCCGTACGTAGCGGGAGACCAAGGGAGCAGTACTTC. Translation: CASSSVRSGRPREQYF. The variable domain in full, completed from reference TRBV7-6 and TRBJ2-7, reads GAGVSQSPRYKVTKRGQDVALRCDPISGHVSLYWYRQALGQGPEFLTYFNYEAQQDKSGLPNDRFSAERPEGSISTLTIQRTEQRDSAMYRCASSSVRSGRPREQYFGPGTRLTVT.

This clonotype appeared a few times. V and J are TRBV27 and TRBJ2-1, with 13 bases that match TRBD2. CDR3 length: 15 residues. Per the germline V gene, CDR1 is MNHEY and CDR2 is SMNVEV (reference sequence). Germline trimming cut 5 bases from V and 6 bases from J; bases unmatched to any gene: 4. CDR3 in amino acids: CASSIRLAGGNEQFF. The CDR3 bases are TGTGCCAGCAGTATAAGACTAGCGGGGGGCAATGAGCAGTTCTTC.

The chain employs TRBV27 and TRBJ2-7; 8 positions match TRBD2. This CDR3 spans 17 amino acids. Unmatched junction bases numbered 11, after V lost 2 bases and J lost 2 bases. Germline CDR1 is MNHEY and CDR2 is SMNVEV (reference sequence). The CDR3 bases are TGTGCCAGCAGTTTAGGGGCCGGGACTAGGTGGACCTACGAGCAGTACTTC. Its protein is CASSLGAGTRWTYEQYF.

In this sample, this clonotype turned up many times. J is TRBJ2-1 and V is TRBV5-1; 9 bases align to TRBD2. The CDR3 sequence is 16 residues long. Germline lookup yields CDR1 SGHRS and CDR2 YFSETQ. V was pared by 4 bases and J by 2 bases, with 7 bases of the junction left unmatched. This CDR3 is CASSKLAGAPYNEQFF. CDR3 DNA sequence: TGCGCCAGCAGCAAATTAGCGGGAGCCCCCTACAATGAGCAGTTCTTC.

This clonotype was observed many times. The rearrangement links TRBV12-3 or TRBV12-4 to TRBJ2-7, with D perhaps TRBD1 or TRBD2 (5 bases each). This CDR3 is 11 amino acids long. The V end lost 5 bases, the J end lost 8 bases, and 10 bases lay between the germline ends. In DNA form, the CDR3 reads TGTGCCAGCAGTGCTGGGACCAAGCAGTACTTC. Protein sequence: CASSAGTKQYF.

This clonotype has a count of ten or more. CDR3 sequence (DNA): TGCAGCGTTGGGGGGACCTACGAGCAGTACTTC. Translating gives CSVGGTYEQYF. The rearrangement joins TRBV29-1 to TRBJ2-7, with D perhaps TRBD1 or TRBD2 (5 bases each). The CDR3 contains 11 residues. The germline V gene has CDR1 SQVTM and CDR2 ANQGSEA. The V gene lost 4 bases and the J gene lost 2 bases, with 6 bases spanning the gap.

This chain connects TRBV12-3 or TRBV12-4 to TRBJ2-1; a weak D match, TRBD2 (7 bases). V was cut by 4 bases and J by 3 bases, with 16 bases left in between. The CDR3 has 16 amino acids. This chain's CDR3 is CASSYGLGTLYNEQFF. In DNA, the CDR3 is TGTGCCAGCAGTTACGGACTAGGGACACTCTACAATGAGCAGTTCTTC.

This clonotype was picked up a small number of times. The chain uses TRBV2 and TRBJ2-7; D is unresolved. CDR1 is SNHLY and CDR2 is FYNNEI in the germline V gene. V lost 8 bases to trimming and J lost 4 bases, with 9 bases between them. The CDR3 is made up of 11 amino acids. DNA of the CDR3: TGTGCCAGCGGTCTCAAGTACGAGCAGTACTTC. This translates into CASGLKYEQYF.

A few counts support this clonotype. The chain couples TRBV7-9 to TRBJ2-7, with a possible D match to TRBD2 (6 bases). Germline V gene sequence: CDR1 SEHNR, CDR2 FQNEAQ (reference sequence). V dropped 5 bases and J dropped 4 bases, with 9 bases sitting between them. CDR3 length: 12 residues. The CDR3 DNA reads TGTGCCAGCAGCGGCGGGGATTACGAGCAGTACTTC. It codes for CASSGGDYEQYF.

This clonotype came up a few times. For the CDR3, the DNA is TGTGCCAGCAGCCGCTTTAGCGGGGCTTTCAACGAGCAGTACTTC. Protein product: CASSRFSGAFNEQYF. The gene calls are TRBV7-9 and TRBJ2-7; 8 bases agree with TRBD2. V lost 5 bases, J lost 5 bases, and 11 bases stayed unmatched. CDR3 length: 15 residues. Germline V gene lookup returns CDR1 SEHNR and CDR2 FQNEAQ (reference sequence).